This T cell receptor beta chain was sequenced during a study of cytomegalovirus exposure and HLA in healthy donors. Study-wide points: Other equally common chains were less clonally expanded than HLA-associated TCR beta chains, a later analysis showed. Some V segments, TRBV6-2 and TRBV6-3 among them, were indistinguishable and were therefore excluded.

Researchers ran the PCR with 60 Vbeta and 13 Jbeta primers. Data came from immunoSEQ multiplex PCR; TCRdb stores just in-frame clones and leaves some out. The sample includes roughly 190,000 clones, 75% to 80% of them seen just once. As to this clone: The antigen is not known.

The CDR3 totals 15 residues. Germline V CDR1 and CDR2: SGHNT, YENEEA. V shed 4 bases and J 4 bases; nucleotides not matched to a gene: 4. Despite likely unrecorded immune exposures, the donors were nominally healthy at the time of sampling. Sequencing was carried out using PBMCs. The origin of this receptor is a female donor in good health and CMV-seronegative. The J gene is TRBJ2-1, the V gene TRBV11-3; TRBD2 agrees at 10 bases. The chain's CDR3 is CASSSSSGRYNEQFF. The CDR3 region has the DNA TGTGCCAGCAGCTCATCTAGCGGGAGATACAATGAGCAGTTCTTC.